This TCR beta chain was retrieved from a study of cytomegalovirus exposure and HLA in healthy donors. Germline trimming cut 6 bases from V and 0 bases from J; bases unmatched to any gene: 7. Germline-derived CDR1 and CDR2 are GTSNPN and SVGIG (reference sequence). This CDR3 spans 14 amino acids. As for this clone: Antigen specificity is unknown.

Study outcomes and limitations: Reports showed the classifier diagnosing cytomegalovirus status with high specificity and sensitivity. In a later analysis, DRB1 alleles had the most associated TCRs; HLA-C alleles the fewest.

The study ran its PCR with 60 Vbeta and 13 Jbeta primers. TCRdb keeps only in-frame clones here, not all; method: immunoSEQ multiplex PCR. Among around 71,000 clones listed, roughly 65% were seen once. Sequencing input: PBMCs. The V call is TRBV30, the J call TRBJ1-2; TRBD1 matches at 7 bases. This TCR came from a male donor in good health and CMV-seropositive. The CDR3: CACSPGQPNYGYTF. For the CDR3, the DNA is TGTGCCTGTTCCCCGGGACAGCCTAACTATGGCTACACCTTC.